The sequence of this TCR beta chain was determined in a study of shared clonotypes between healthy human individuals. This CDR3 spans 19 amino acids. Trimming took 1 base from V and 3 from J; bases not matched to a gene: 12. Germline V gene sequence: CDR1 SSHAT, CDR2 FNYEAQ (reference sequence). A remark on this clone: Antigen specificity is unknown.

Study-wide results and limits: Some naive CD4 clonotypes, about 5%, turned up in common across a handful of donors.

Sequencing was performed with immunoSEQ multiplex PCR; in TCRdb, only in-frame clones are kept and a portion is missing. Of about 690,000 clones listed, 90% are singletons. The receptor was isolated from a man younger than 30 in good health. Some clones in this sample may be carry-over from other donors' samples. This chain connects TRBV7-7 to TRBJ2-3; 11 bases line up with TRBD2. Sequencing was done on a sample of memory CD8+ T cells from PBMCs. Subset denoted: CD45RO+ cells pooled with CCR7-negative TemRA cells. The CDR3 reads CASSLGGSGRAWKTDTQYF. CDR3 coding DNA: TGTGCCAGCAGCTTAGGGGGTAGCGGGAGGGCCTGGAAGACAGATACGCAGTATTTT.